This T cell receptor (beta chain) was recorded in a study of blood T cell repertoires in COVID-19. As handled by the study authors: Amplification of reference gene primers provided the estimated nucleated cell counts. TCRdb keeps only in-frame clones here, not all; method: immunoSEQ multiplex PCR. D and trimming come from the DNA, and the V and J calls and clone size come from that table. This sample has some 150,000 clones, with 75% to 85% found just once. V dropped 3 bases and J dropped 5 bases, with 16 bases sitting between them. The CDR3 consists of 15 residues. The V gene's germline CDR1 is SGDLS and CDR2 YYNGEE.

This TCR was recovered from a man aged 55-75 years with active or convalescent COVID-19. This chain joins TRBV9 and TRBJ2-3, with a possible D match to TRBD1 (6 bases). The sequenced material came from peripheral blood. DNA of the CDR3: TGTGCCAGCAGCGCCCGGACAGCCCAAGGAGATACGCAGTATTTT. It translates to CASSARTAQGDTQYF.